This TCR beta chain originates from a study of shared clonotypes between healthy human individuals. As for the study in general: Participating donors consisted of two women and a few men aged 18 to 49.

Using immunoSEQ multiplex PCR, the repertoire was profiled, and TCRdb retains in-frame clones only, with some absent. The table records about 590,000 clones, 95% to 96% of them present only once. The germline gives CDR1 MNHEY, CDR2 SVGAGI. The CDR3 spans 11 residues. Naive CD8 cells, CD45RO-negative and positively selected for CCR7, excluded terminally differentiated effector memory CD45RA+ cells. As regards this clone: The antigen is undetermined.

Overall study findings and caveats: Only a few donors were included, so the genetic and exposure-history diversity represented was limited.

The sample consisted of naive CD8+ T cells sorted from blood. The clonotype originates from a woman in her twenties or thirties in good health. The rearrangement uses TRBV6-5 and TRBJ2-5; D might be TRBD1 (5 bases). The J call may be mistaken, given a closer DNA end match to TRBJ2-7. The CDR3 reads CASGRGYEQYF. In DNA form, the CDR3 reads TGTGCCAGCGGAAGGGGTTACGAGCAGTACTTC.